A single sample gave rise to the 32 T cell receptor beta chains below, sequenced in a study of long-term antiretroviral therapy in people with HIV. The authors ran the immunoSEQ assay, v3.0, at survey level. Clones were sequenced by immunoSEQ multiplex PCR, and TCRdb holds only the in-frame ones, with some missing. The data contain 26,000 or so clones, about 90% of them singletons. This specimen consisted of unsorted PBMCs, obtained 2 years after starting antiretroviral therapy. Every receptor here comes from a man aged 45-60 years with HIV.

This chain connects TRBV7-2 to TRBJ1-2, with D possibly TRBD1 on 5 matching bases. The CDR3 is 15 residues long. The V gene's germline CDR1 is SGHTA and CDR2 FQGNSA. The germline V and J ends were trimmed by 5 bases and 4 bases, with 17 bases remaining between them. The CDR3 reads CASSPDRGATYGYTF. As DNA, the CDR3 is TGTGCCAGCAGCCCAGACCGAGGGGCTACCTATGGCTACACCTTC.

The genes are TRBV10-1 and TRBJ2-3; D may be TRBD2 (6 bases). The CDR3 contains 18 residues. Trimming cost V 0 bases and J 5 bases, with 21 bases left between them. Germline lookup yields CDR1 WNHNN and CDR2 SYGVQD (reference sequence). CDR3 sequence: CASSESQGGGGGEDTQYF. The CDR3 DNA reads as TGCGCCAGCAGTGAGTCCCAGGGTGGGGGAGGAGGCGAAGATACGCAGTATTTT.

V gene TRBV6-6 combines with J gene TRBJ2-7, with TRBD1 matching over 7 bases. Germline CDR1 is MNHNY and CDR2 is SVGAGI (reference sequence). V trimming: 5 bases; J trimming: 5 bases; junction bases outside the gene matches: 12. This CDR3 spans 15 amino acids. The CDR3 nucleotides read TGTGCCAGCAGTCAAACCCAAGACAGGGATAACGAGCAGTACTTC. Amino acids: CASSQTQDRDNEQYF.

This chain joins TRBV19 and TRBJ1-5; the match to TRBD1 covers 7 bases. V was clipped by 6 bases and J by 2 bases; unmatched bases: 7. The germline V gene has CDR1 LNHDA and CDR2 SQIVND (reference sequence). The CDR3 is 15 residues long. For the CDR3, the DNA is TGTGCCAGTAGCCCACAGGGGAAGGGCAATCAGCCCCAGCATTTT. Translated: CASSPQGKGNQPQHF. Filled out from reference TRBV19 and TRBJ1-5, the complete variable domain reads DGGITQSPKYLFRKEGQNVTLSCEQNLNHDAMYWYRQDPGQGLRLIYYSQIVNDFQKGDIAEGYSVSREKKESFPLTVTSAQKNPTAFYLCASSPQGKGNQPQHFGDGTRLSIL.

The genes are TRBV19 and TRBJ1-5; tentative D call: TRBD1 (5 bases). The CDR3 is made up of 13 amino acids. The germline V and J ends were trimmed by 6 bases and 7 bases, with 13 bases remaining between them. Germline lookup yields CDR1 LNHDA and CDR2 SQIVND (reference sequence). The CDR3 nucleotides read TGTGCCAGTAGGTCACTCCGGGGCCAGCCCCAGCATTTT. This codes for CASRSLRGQPQHF.

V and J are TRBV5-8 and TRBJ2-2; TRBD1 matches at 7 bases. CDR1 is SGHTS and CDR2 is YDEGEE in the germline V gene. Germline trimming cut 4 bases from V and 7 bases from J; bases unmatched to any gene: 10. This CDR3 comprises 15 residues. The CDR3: CASSLGQQGIGELFF. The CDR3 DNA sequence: TGTGCCAGCAGCCTGGGACAGCAGGGAATCGGGGAGCTGTTTTTT.

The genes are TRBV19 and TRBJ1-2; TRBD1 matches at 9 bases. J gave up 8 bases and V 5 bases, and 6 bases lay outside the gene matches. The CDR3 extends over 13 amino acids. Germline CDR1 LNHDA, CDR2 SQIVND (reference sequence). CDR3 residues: CASSFGTGNGYTF. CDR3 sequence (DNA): TGTGCCAGTAGTTTCGGGACAGGGAACGGCTACACCTTC.

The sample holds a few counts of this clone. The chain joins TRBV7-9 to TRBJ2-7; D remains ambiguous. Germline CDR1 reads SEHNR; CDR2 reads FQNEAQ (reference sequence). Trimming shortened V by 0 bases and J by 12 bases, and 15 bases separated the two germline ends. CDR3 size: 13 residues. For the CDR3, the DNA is TGTGCCAGCAGCTTAGCGGTTTCGGCAGTGGGGTACTTC. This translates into CASSLAVSAVGYF. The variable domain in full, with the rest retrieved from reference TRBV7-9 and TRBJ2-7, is DTGVSQNPRHKITKRGQNVTFRCDPISEHNRLYWYRQTLGQGPEFLTYFQNEAQLEKSRLLSDRFSAERPKGSFSTLEIQRTEQGDSAMYLCASSLAVSAVGYFGPGTRLTVT.

In DNA, the CDR3 is TGTGCCAGCAGTATGGACTATGGCTACACCTTC. Translated: CASSMDYGYTF. This rearrangement joins TRBV6-6 to TRBJ1-2; D remains ambiguous. The germline gives CDR1 MNHNY, CDR2 SVGAGI (reference sequence). CDR3 length: 11 amino acids. V was cut by 5 bases and J by 3 bases, with 4 bases left in between.

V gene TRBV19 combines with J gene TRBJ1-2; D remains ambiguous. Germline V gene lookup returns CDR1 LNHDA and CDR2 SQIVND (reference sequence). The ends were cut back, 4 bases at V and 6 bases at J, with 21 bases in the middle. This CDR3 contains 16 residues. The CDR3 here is CASSTLPSRRLDGYTF. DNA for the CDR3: TGTGCCAGTAGTACTCTTCCCTCGCGCAGGCTGGATGGCTACACCTTC.

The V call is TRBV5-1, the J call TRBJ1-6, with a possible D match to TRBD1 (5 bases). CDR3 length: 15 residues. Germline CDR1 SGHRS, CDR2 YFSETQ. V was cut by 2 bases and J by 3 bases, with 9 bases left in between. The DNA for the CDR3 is TGCGCCAGCAGCTTACGACAGATCTATAATTCACCCCTCCACTTT. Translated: CASSLRQIYNSPLHF.

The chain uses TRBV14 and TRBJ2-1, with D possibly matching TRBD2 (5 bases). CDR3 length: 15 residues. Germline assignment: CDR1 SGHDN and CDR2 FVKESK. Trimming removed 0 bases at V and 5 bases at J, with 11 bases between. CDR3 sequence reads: CASSQDPTRDNEQFF. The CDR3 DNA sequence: TGTGCCAGCAGCCAAGATCCCACTAGAGACAATGAGCAGTTCTTC.

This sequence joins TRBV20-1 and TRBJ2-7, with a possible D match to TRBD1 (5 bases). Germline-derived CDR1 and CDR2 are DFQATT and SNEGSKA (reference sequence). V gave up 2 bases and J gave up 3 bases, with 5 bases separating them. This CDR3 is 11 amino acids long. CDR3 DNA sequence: TGCAGTGCTAGAACAGGCTACGAGCAGTACTTC. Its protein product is CSARTGYEQYF.

CDR3 sequence: CASSLGGAGELFF. In DNA, the CDR3 is TGTGCCAGCAGCTTAGGTGGGGCCGGGGAGCTGTTTTTT. This sequence joins TRBV11-1 and TRBJ2-2; D is uncertain. CDR1 and CDR2 (germline): SGHAT, FQDESV (reference sequence). The V end was cut by 1 base, the J end by 6 bases, with 6 bases between. The CDR3 has 13 amino acids.

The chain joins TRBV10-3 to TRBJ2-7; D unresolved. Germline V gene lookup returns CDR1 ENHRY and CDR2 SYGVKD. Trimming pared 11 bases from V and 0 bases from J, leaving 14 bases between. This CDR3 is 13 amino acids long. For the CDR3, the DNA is TGTGCCGCCGCCCCTCGGAACTCCTACGAGCAGTACTTC. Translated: CAAAPRNSYEQYF.

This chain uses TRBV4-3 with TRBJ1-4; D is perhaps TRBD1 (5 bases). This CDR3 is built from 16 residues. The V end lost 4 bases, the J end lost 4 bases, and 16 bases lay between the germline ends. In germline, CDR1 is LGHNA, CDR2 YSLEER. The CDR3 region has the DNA TGCGCCAGCAGCCGGGACCCATCGGGGGTTAATGAAAAACTGTTTTTT. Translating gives CASSRDPSGVNEKLFF.

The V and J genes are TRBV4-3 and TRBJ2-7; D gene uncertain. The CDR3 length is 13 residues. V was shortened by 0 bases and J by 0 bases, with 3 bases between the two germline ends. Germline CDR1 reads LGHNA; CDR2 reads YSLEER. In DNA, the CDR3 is TGCGCCAGCAGCCAAGAAGTCTCCTACGAGCAGTACTTC. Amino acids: CASSQEVSYEQYF.

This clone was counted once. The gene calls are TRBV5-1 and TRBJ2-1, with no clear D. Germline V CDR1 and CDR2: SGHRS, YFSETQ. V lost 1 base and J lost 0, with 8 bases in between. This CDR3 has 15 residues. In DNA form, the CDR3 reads TGCGCCAGCAGCTTGATTTCCAGCTCCTACAATGAGCAGTTCTTC. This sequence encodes CASSLISSSYNEQFF.

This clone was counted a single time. CDR3 nucleotides: TGTGCCAGTAGCAGCGGGTCTTACGAGCAGTACTTC. It codes for CASSSGSYEQYF. The chain employs TRBV19 and TRBJ2-7; possible D gene TRBD2, 6 bases. V lost 6 bases, J lost 4 bases, and 10 bases lay in between. This CDR3 has 12 amino acids. The V gene's germline CDR1 is LNHDA and CDR2 SQIVND (reference sequence).

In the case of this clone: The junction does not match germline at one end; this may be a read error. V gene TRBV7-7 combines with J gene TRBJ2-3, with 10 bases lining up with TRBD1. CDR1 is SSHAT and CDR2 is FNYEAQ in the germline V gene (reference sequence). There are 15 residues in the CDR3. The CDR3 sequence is CASSPGTGERDTQYF. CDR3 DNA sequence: TGTGCTAGCAGCCCCGGGACAGGGGAAAGAGATACGCAGTATTTT.

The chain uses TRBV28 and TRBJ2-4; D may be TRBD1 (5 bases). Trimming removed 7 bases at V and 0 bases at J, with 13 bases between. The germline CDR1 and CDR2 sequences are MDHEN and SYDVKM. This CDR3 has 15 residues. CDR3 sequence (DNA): TGTGCCAGCAACCAAGGGGTCATAGCCAAAAACATTCAGTACTTC. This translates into CASNQGVIAKNIQYF.

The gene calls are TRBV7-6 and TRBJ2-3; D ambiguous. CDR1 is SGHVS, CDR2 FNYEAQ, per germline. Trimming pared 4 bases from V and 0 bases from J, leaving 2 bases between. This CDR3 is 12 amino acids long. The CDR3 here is CASSSSTDTQYF. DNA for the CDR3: TGTGCCAGCAGCTCCAGCACAGATACGCAGTATTTT.

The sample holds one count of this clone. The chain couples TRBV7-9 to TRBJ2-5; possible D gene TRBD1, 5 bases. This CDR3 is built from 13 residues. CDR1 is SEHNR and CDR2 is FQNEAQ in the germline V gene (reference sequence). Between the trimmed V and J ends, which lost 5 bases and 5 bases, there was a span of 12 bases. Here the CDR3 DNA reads TGTGCCAGCAGCCCCCCAGGGTGGGAGACCCAGTACTTC. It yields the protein CASSPPGWETQYF.

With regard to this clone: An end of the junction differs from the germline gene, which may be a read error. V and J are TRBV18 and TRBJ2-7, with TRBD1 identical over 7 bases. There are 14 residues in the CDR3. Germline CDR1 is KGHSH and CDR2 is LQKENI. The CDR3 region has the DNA TGTGCCAGCTCGCCACAGGGGAATATTTACGAGCAGTACTTC. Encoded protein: CASSPQGNIYEQYF.

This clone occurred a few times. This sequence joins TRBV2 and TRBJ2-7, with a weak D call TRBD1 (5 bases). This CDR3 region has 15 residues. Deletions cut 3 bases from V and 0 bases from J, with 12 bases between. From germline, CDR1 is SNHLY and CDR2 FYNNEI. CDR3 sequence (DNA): TGTGCCAGCAGTGAGTTCGCAGGGTACTCCTACGAGCAGTACTTC. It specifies CASSEFAGYSYEQYF.

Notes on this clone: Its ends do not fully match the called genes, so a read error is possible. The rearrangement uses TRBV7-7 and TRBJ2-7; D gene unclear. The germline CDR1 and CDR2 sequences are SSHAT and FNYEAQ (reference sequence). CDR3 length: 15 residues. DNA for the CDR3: TGTGCTAGCAGCTTAGGGCCGTACAATCGCGACGAGCAGTACTTC. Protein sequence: CASSLGPYNRDEQYF. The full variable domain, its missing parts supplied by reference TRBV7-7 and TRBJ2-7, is GAGVSQSPRYKVTKRGQDVTLRCDPISSHATLYWYQQALGQGPEFLTYFNYEAQPDKSGLPSDRFSAERPEGSISTLTIQRTEQRDSAMYRCASSLGPYNRDEQYFGPGTRLTVT.

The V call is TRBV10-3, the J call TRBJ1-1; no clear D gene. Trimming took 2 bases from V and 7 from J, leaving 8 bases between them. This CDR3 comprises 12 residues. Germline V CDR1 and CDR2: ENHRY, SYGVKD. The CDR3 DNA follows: TGTGCCATCAGTGAGATGGAAGGTGAAGCTTTCTTT. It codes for CAISEMEGEAFF.

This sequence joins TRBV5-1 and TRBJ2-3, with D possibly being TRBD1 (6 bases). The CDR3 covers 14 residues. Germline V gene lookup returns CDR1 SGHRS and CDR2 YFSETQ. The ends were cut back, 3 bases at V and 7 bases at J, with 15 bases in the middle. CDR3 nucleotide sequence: TGCGCCAGCAGCTCCGGACAGCCGCCGTATACGCAGTATTTT. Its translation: CASSSGQPPYTQYF.

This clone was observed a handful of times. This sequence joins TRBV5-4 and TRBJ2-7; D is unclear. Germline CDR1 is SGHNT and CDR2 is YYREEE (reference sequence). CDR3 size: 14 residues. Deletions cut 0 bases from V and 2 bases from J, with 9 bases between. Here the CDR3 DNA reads TGTGCCAGCAGCTTGGGGGCGAGACCCTACGAGCAGTACTTC. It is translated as CASSLGARPYEQYF. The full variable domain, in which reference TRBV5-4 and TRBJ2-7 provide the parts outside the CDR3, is ETGVTQSPTHLIKTRGQQVTLRCSSQSGHNTVSWYQQALGQGPQFIFQYYREEENGRGNFPPRFSGLQFPNYSSELNVNALELDDSALYLCASSLGARPYEQYFGPGTRLTVT.

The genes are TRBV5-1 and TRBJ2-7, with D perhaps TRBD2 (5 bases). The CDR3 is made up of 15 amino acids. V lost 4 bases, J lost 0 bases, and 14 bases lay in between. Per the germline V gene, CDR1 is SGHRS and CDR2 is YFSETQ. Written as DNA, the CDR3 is TGCGCCAGCAGCCCGGAGGTGGAGAGCTCCTACGAGCAGTACTTC. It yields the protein CASSPEVESSYEQYF. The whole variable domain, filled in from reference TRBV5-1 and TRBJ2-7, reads KAGVTQTPRYLIKTRGQQVTLSCSPISGHRSVSWYQQTPGQGLQFLFEYFSETQRNKGNFPGRFSGRQFSNSRSEMNVSTLELGDSALYLCASSPEVESSYEQYFGPGTRLTVT.

The CDR3 DNA is TGTGCCAGCAGTTCCCGACGGATCTCTGGGGCCAACGTCCTGACTTTC. As protein: CASSSRRISGANVLTF. V and J are TRBV27 and TRBJ2-6, with no clear D. Per the germline V gene, CDR1 is MNHEY and CDR2 is SMNVEV (reference sequence). Trimming shortened V by 4 bases and J by 0 bases, and 10 bases separated the two germline ends. The length of the CDR3 is 16 residues.

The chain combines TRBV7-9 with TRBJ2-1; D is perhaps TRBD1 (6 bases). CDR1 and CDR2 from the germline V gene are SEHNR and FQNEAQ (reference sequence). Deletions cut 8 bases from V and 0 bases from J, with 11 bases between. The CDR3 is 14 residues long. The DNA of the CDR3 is TGTGCCAGCGGCGACAGGAGCTCCTACAATGAGCAGTTCTTC. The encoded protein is CASGDRSSYNEQFF.